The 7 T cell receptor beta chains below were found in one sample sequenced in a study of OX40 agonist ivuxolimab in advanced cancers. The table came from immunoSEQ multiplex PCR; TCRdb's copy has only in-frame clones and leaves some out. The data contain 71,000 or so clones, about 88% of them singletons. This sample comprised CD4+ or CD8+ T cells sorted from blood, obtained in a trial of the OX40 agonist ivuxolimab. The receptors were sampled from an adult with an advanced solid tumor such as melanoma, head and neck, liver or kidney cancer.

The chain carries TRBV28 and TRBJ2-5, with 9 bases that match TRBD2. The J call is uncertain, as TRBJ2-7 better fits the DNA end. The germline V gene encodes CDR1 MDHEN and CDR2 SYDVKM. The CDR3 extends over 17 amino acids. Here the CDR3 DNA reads TGTGCCAGCAGACCAGGGTCTAGCGGGAAAAGCAGGCACGAGCAGTACTTC. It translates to CASRPGSSGKSRHEQYF.

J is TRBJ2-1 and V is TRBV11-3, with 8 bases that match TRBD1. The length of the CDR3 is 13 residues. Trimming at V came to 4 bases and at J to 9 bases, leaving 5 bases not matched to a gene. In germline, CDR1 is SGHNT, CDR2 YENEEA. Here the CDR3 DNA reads TGTGCCAGCAGCTCTAGGACAGGGAGTGAGCAGTTCTTC. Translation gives CASSSRTGSEQFF.

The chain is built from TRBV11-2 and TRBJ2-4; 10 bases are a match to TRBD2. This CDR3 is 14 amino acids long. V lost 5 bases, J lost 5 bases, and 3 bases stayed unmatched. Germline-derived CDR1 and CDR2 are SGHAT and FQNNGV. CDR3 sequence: CASSLAGVENIQYF. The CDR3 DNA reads TGTGCCAGCAGCCTAGCGGGAGTCGAAAACATTCAGTACTTC.

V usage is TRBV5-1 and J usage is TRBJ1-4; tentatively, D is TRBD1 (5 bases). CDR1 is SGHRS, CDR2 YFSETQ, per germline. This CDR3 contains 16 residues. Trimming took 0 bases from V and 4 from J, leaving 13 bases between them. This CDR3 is CASSLDAGRGNEKLFF. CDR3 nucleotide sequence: TGCGCCAGCAGCTTGGACGCGGGACGGGGTAATGAAAAACTGTTTTTT.

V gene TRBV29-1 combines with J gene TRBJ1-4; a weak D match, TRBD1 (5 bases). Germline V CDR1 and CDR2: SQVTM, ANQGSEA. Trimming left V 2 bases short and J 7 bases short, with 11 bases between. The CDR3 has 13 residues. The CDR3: CSVEPTEGEKLFF. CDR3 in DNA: TGCAGCGTTGAACCGACAGAGGGTGAAAAACTGTTTTTT. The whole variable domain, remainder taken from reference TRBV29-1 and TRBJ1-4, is SAVISQKPSRDICQRGTSLTIQCQVDSQVTMMFWYRQQPGQSLTLIATANQGSEATYESGFVIDKFPISRPNLTFSTLTVSNMSPEDSSIYLCSVEPTEGEKLFFGSGTQLSVL.

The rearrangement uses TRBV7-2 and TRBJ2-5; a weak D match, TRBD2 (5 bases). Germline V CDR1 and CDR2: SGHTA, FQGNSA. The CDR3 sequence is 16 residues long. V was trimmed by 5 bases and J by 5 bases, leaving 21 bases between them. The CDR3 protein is CASSPTLVKSGETQYF. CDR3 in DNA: TGTGCCAGCAGCCCGACCCTGGTTAAGTCGGGGGAGACCCAGTACTTC. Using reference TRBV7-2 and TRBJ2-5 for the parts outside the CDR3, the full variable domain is GAGVSQSPSNKVTEKGKDVELRCDPISGHTALYWYRQSLGQGLEFLIYFQGNSAPDKSGLPSDRFSAERTGGSVSTLTIQRTQQEDSAVYLCASSPTLVKSGETQYFGPGTRLLVL.

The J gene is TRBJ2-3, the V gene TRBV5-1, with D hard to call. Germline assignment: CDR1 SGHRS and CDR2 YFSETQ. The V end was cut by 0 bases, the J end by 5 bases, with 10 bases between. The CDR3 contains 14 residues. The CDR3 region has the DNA TGCGCCAGCAGCTTGGAGGGCCTATTAGATACGCAGTATTTT. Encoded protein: CASSLEGLLDTQYF.